This passage covers 11 T cell receptor beta chains from one sample sequenced in a study of cytotoxic CD8 clonotypes in ibrutinib-treated CLL. Sequencing used immunoSEQ multiplex PCR; TCRdb keeps in-frame clones, though not all of them. The data show 20,000 to 25,000 clones, approximately 71% seen once. The specimen comprised PBMCs, sampled after 12 months of ibrutinib treatment. Receptor source: a human donor with chronic lymphocytic leukemia.

The chain is built from TRBV4-1 and TRBJ2-3; TRBD2 matches 9 bases. The germline V gene encodes CDR1 MGHRA and CDR2 YSYEKL. The CDR3 is made up of 16 amino acids. V trimming: 0 bases; J trimming: 5 bases; junction bases outside the gene matches: 6. For the CDR3, the DNA is TGCGCCAGCAGCCAAGAAGTTGCGGGGGGGAAAGATACGCAGTATTTT. It translates to CASSQEVAGGKDTQYF.

The J gene is TRBJ1-5, the V gene TRBV28; D remains unclear. The germline V and J ends were trimmed by 9 bases and 14 bases, with 14 bases remaining between them. CDR1 is MDHEN and CDR2 is SYDVKM in the germline V gene. The CDR3 is made up of 10 amino acids. CDR3 in amino acids: CASGPTEEHF. DNA for the CDR3: TGTGCCAGTGGCCCGACGGAAGAGCATTTT.

This clone was seen only a few times. This chain uses TRBV10-1 with TRBJ2-1; possible D gene TRBD2, 6 bases. The CDR3 covers 15 residues. Germline values: CDR1 WNHNN, CDR2 SYGVQD (reference sequence). The germline V and J ends were trimmed by 3 bases and 3 bases, with 12 bases remaining between them. As DNA, the CDR3 is TGCGCCAGCAGTGAACGGCAGGGAGGCTACAATGAGCAGTTCTTC. Translated, it gives CASSERQGGYNEQFF.

The J gene is TRBJ1-1, the V gene TRBV9; tentatively, D is TRBD1 (6 bases). The CDR3 runs to 14 residues. V was shortened by 3 bases and J by 8 bases, with 17 bases between the two germline ends. Germline V gene lookup returns CDR1 SGDLS and CDR2 YYNGEE. CDR3 nucleotide sequence: TGTGCCAGCAGCGCAACAGGCACGGGGGGCGAAGCTTTCTTT. Amino acid sequence: CASSATGTGGEAFF.

The chain combines TRBV6-1 with TRBJ1-1; D is uncertain. Trimming shortened V by 10 bases and J by 0 bases, and 6 bases separated the two germline ends. The CDR3 loop spans 11 amino acids. In germline, CDR1 is MNHNS, CDR2 SASEGT. This chain's CDR3 is CAILMNTEAFF. In DNA form, the CDR3 reads TGTGCCATCTTAATGAACACTGAAGCTTTCTTT.

V and J are TRBV5-1 and TRBJ1-1; no definite D call. V lost 0 bases and J lost 4, with 13 bases in between. The CDR3 extends over 15 amino acids. The V gene's germline CDR1 is SGHRS and CDR2 YFSETQ. DNA for the CDR3: TGCGCCAGCAGCTTGGGGTCGGACGGCCTCACTGAAGCTTTCTTT. Protein: CASSLGSDGLTEAFF.

The CDR3 region is CASSRGGLAGMGNEQFF. The CDR3, as DNA: TGCGCCAGCAGCCGGGGAGGACTAGCGGGGATGGGCAATGAGCAGTTCTTC. The rearrangement uses TRBV4-1 and TRBJ2-1, with 12 bases identical to TRBD2. The CDR3 extends over 17 amino acids. Germline V gives CDR1 MGHRA, CDR2 YSYEKL. V was pared by 4 bases and J by 6 bases, with 10 bases of the junction left unmatched.

This chain links TRBV28 with TRBJ2-7; 7 bases line up with TRBD1. J was trimmed by 2 bases and V by 11 bases; bases with no gene match: 12. CDR1 is MDHEN and CDR2 is SYDVKM in the germline V gene. The CDR3 extends over 14 amino acids. In DNA, the CDR3 is TGTGCCGCCCGAGGGACAGTTCCTCCCTACGAGCAGTACTTC. Amino acids: CAARGTVPPYEQYF. The complete variable domain, with remaining parts taken from reference TRBV28 and TRBJ2-7, reads DVKVTQSSRYLVKRTGEKVFLECVQDMDHENMFWYRQDPGLGLRLIYFSYDVKMKEKGDIPEGYSVSREKKERFSLILESASTNQTSMYLCAARGTVPPYEQYFGPGTRLTVT.

DNA for the CDR3: TGTGCCAGCAGTGACTCGAGTTGGGGGCTGGGTGGCTACACCTTC. This encodes CASSDSSWGLGGYTF. The chain couples TRBV6-4 to TRBJ1-2; the D gene is possibly TRBD1 (6 bases). CDR1 is MRHNA, CDR2 SNTAGT, per germline. The CDR3 has 15 residues. Trimming shortened V by 0 bases and J by 7 bases, and 15 bases separated the two germline ends.

V and J are TRBV5-1 and TRBJ2-1; 8 nucleotides match TRBD2. Germline V gives CDR1 SGHRS, CDR2 YFSETQ. Losses at the gene ends were 0 bases for V and 7 bases for J; bases not matched to a gene: 6. The CDR3 runs 15 residues. Written as DNA, the CDR3 is TGCGCCAGCAGCTTGGTCCGGGGGGGCCTTAATGAGCAGTTCTTC. Its protein is CASSLVRGGLNEQFF.

The rearrangement joins TRBV2 to TRBJ1-5; 7 bases line up with TRBD1. In germline, CDR1 is SNHLY, CDR2 FYNNEI. The CDR3 is 15 residues long. V lost 8 bases to trimming and J lost 1 base; unmatched junction nucleotides: 8. The chain's CDR3 is CASGSTGMSNQPQHF. CDR3 in DNA: TGTGCCAGCGGCTCGACAGGGATGAGCAATCAGCCCCAGCATTTT. Variable domain in full (rest from reference TRBV2 and TRBJ1-5): EPEVTQTPSHQVTQMGQEVILRCVPISNHLYFYWYRQILGQKVEFLVSFYNNEISEKSEIFDDQFSVERPDGSNFTLKIRSTKLEDSAMYFCASGSTGMSNQPQHFGDGTRLSIL.